These 24 T cell receptor beta chains originate from one sample sequenced in a study of blood T cells in healthy people across ages. The use of a sample-barcoded 5' primer and a J-beta primer mix characterized a second PCR of roughly 6 to 12 cycles. TCRdb reprocessed the 5' RACE reads with MiXCR, giving one entry per CDR3 protein. The sample contains 1.5 million to 2 million distinct CDR3 sequences, around 50% of which appear only once. The sequencing input was blood. All receptors derive from a woman in her thirties or forties in good health.

The V call is TRBV6-6, the J call TRBJ2-7; possible D gene TRBD2, 5 bases. The CDR3 is 17 residues long. V was clipped by 0 bases and J by 3 bases, with 18 bases between them. CDR1 MNHNY and CDR2 SVGAGI come from the germline V gene (reference sequence). CDR3 region: CASSYSRVSEGVYEQYF. CDR3 DNA: TGTGCCAGCAGTTACTCGAGGGTCAGCGAGGGCGTCTACGAGCAGTACTTC.

The V and J genes are TRBV24-1 and TRBJ2-5; possible D gene TRBD2, 5 bases. V shed 3 bases and J shed 4 bases, with 11 bases lying between them. Germline V CDR1 and CDR2: KGHDR, SFDVKD. This CDR3 contains 14 residues. Written as DNA, the CDR3 is TGTGCCACCAGTGATAAGGGCCGGGGAGAGACCCAGTACTTC. Translating gives CATSDKGRGETQYF.

There are a few counts of this clonotype. This chain connects TRBV25-1 to TRBJ2-5; perhaps D is TRBD1 or TRBD2 (5 bases each). The germline V and J ends were trimmed by 4 bases and 2 bases, with 14 bases remaining between them. The CDR3 sequence is 15 residues long. From germline, CDR1 is MGHDK and CDR2 SYGVNS. Written as DNA, the CDR3 is TGTGCCAGCAGTGTCCGAGGGGCCTTACAAGAGACCCAGTACTTC. Encoded protein: CASSVRGALQETQYF.

V is TRBV20-1 and J is TRBJ2-5; tentative D call: TRBD1 (7 bases). Germline CDR1 reads DFQATT; CDR2 reads SNEGSKA (reference sequence). V lost 5 bases to trimming and J lost 11 bases, with 24 bases between them. The CDR3 sequence is 14 residues long. The CDR3 DNA reads TGCAGTGCTGTTTGGGGACAGAAGACTAGGGAGCAGTACTTC. It is translated as CSAVWGQKTREQYF.

The V and J genes are TRBV29-1 and TRBJ2-5; tentatively, D is TRBD1 or TRBD2 (6 bases each). The CDR3 sequence is 14 residues long. Germline CDR1 and CDR2: SQVTM and ANQGSEA. Trimming took off 3 bases at V and 5 bases at J, with 16 bases between the two ends. The CDR3 reads CSVDLQQGLETQYF. DNA of the CDR3: TGCAGCGTTGATCTGCAACAGGGACTGGAGACCCAGTACTTC.

This clonotype was found a few times. The chain carries TRBV29-1 and TRBJ2-1; no definite D call. Germline V gene lookup returns CDR1 SQVTM and CDR2 ANQGSEA. V was clipped by 3 bases and J by 9 bases, with 3 bases between them. CDR3 length: 9 amino acids. This chain's CDR3 is CSVDAEQFF. The DNA for the CDR3 is TGCAGCGTTGATGCTGAGCAGTTCTTC.

The chain joins TRBV6-5 to TRBJ1-2; D is undetermined. Germline V gives CDR1 MNHEY, CDR2 SVGAGI. Trimming left V 5 bases short and J 4 bases short, with 17 bases between. This CDR3 is 15 amino acids long. The CDR3 reads CASSPLTPGSYGYTF. The CDR3 nucleotides read TGTGCCAGCAGTCCACTGACTCCCGGGAGCTATGGCTACACCTTC.

V and J are TRBV14 and TRBJ2-5, with D perhaps matching TRBD2 (7 bases). V was clipped by 0 bases and J by 5 bases, with 16 bases between them. The germline CDR1 and CDR2 sequences are SGHDN and FVKESK. CDR3 size: 16 residues. CDR3 residues: CASSQDRGAGMETQYF. Here the CDR3 DNA reads TGTGCCAGCAGCCAAGACCGGGGGGCCGGGATGGAGACCCAGTACTTC.

This clonotype occurred a few times. This chain joins TRBV28 and TRBJ2-1; 9 bases align to TRBD2. J lost 10 bases, V lost 3 bases, and 10 bases had no gene match. The CDR3 runs 15 residues. The germline V gene encodes CDR1 MDHEN and CDR2 SYDVKM. The CDR3 coding sequence is TGTGCCAGCAGTTTTTCGGCGGGGGGGTTTAGAGAGCAGTTCTTC. This encodes CASSFSAGGFREQFF.

The rearrangement links TRBV4-2 to TRBJ1-2; no clear D. From germline, CDR1 is LGHNA and CDR2 YNFKEQ. V was pared by 0 bases and J by 8 bases, with 16 bases between. The CDR3 sequence is 15 residues long. The CDR3 region is CASSQEFMWTHGYTF. CDR3 DNA sequence: TGTGCCAGCAGCCAAGAATTTATGTGGACTCACGGCTACACCTTC.

This clonotype appeared a few times. This chain connects TRBV25-1 to TRBJ1-4, with TRBD1 as a possible D gene (6 bases). This CDR3 contains 13 residues. The V end was cut by 6 bases, the J end by 5 bases, with 10 bases between. CDR1 MGHDK and CDR2 SYGVNS come from the germline V gene. CDR3 region: CASRRQENEKLFF. CDR3 DNA: TGTGCCAGCAGAAGACAGGAAAATGAAAAACTGTTTTTT.

V usage is TRBV5-4 and J usage is TRBJ2-4, with 9 bases matching TRBD2. With the DNA end fitting TRBJ2-7 better, the J assignment may be wrong. Per germline, CDR1 SGHNT and CDR2 YYREEE (reference sequence). The CDR3 has 15 amino acids. The CDR3 here is CASSLKGLAVGEQYF. CDR3 DNA: TGTGCCAGCAGCTTGAAGGGACTAGCTGTGGGCGAGCAGTACTTC.

This chain links TRBV5-6 with TRBJ2-1, with D perhaps matching TRBD2 (7 bases). The CDR3 is made up of 15 amino acids. The V gene's germline CDR1 is SGHDT and CDR2 YYEEEE. Trimming stripped 4 bases from V and 0 bases from J, with 11 bases between. CDR3 DNA sequence: TGTGCCAGCAGCCGGGGGGCTAGCTCCTACAATGAGCAGTTCTTC. Its translation is CASSRGASSYNEQFF.

This chain connects TRBV24-1 to TRBJ2-2; D not resolved. The CDR3 spans 15 residues. V was shortened by 0 bases and J by 7 bases, with 11 bases between the two germline ends. Germline-derived CDR1 and CDR2 are KGHDR and SFDVKD. The CDR3 protein is CATSDLSGSVGELFF. The DNA for the CDR3 is TGTGCCACCAGTGATTTGTCAGGTTCCGTCGGGGAGCTGTTTTTT.

The CDR3 coding sequence is TGTGCCACCAGCAGAGAACAGGGAAATGCAGGCTACACCTTC. This sequence encodes CATSREQGNAGYTF. The gene calls are TRBV15 and TRBJ1-2; D possibly corresponds to TRBD1 (6 bases). CDR1 is LNHNV, CDR2 YYDKDF, per germline (reference sequence). This CDR3 spans 14 amino acids. V was trimmed by 0 bases and J by 8 bases, leaving 13 bases between them.

The chain is built from TRBV6-2 or TRBV6-3 and TRBJ2-7; D might be TRBD1 (5 bases). The better agreement between TRBJ2-4 and the DNA end casts doubt on the J call. The CDR3 is 15 residues long. In germline, CDR1 is MNHEY, CDR2 SVGEGT. The CDR3 DNA sequence: TGTGCCAGCTGTTCCCTCAGGGTCGGCGAAAACATTCAGTACTTC. Residues: CASCSLRVGENIQYF.

This chain uses TRBV7-8 with TRBJ1-2; 9 bases fit TRBD1. The CDR3 is made up of 16 amino acids. The J segment lost 1 base and the V segment lost 5 bases, leaving 8 bases of the junction unmatched. Germline CDR1 reads SGHVS; CDR2 reads FQNEAQ. The CDR3 nucleotides are TGTGCCAGCAGCCCGAGGTGGACAGGGGTTAACTATGGCTACACCTTC. It yields the protein CASSPRWTGVNYGYTF.

V is TRBV24-1 and J is TRBJ1-2, with 9 bases matching TRBD1. The germline V gene encodes CDR1 KGHDR and CDR2 SFDVKD. The CDR3 runs to 14 residues. The V gene end was trimmed by 7 bases and the J gene end by 11 bases; junction bases not matched to a gene: 13. Here the CDR3 DNA reads TGTGCCACCAGCTCTGGGACAGGGATAACAGGTTACACCTTC. Its protein is CATSSGTGITGYTF.

DNA of the CDR3: TGCAGCGTTGTCCACATCCGGGACAGAACTCGCTACGAGCAGTACTTC. As protein: CSVVHIRDRTRYEQYF. This sequence joins TRBV29-1 and TRBJ2-7; the match to TRBD1 covers 7 bases. This CDR3 has 16 amino acids. CDR1 and CDR2 (germline): SQVTM, ANQGSEA. V shed 4 bases, J shed 3 bases, and the junction held 15 bases outside the gene matches.

The chain employs TRBV7-9 and TRBJ1-2; TRBD1 aligns across 10 bases. The CDR3 spans 16 residues. Germline V gene lookup returns CDR1 SEHNR and CDR2 FQNEAQ (reference sequence). The junction had 5 bases not matched to a gene; V was cut back by 1 base and J by 3 bases. CDR3 sequence: CASSLGQGARDYGYTF. The CDR3 region has the DNA TGTGCCAGCAGCTTAGGACAGGGGGCGCGGGACTATGGCTACACCTTC.

This clonotype was recorded at least ten times. Germline is not matched at one junction end, which may reflect a read error. The J gene is TRBJ2-5, the V gene TRBV5-1; D assignment may be TRBD1 or TRBD2 (6 bases each). The CDR3 has 13 residues. Germline CDR1 and CDR2: SGHRS and YFSETQ. CDR3 region: CASSLGGGETQYF. In DNA form, the CDR3 reads TGTGCCAGCAGCTTAGGAGGGGGAGAGACCCAGTACTTC.

The CDR3 DNA follows: TGTGCCAGCGGAATCCCGGGACCGCCCAATTCACCCCTCCACTTT. Protein: CASGIPGPPNSPLHF. This rearrangement joins TRBV27 to TRBJ1-6; TRBD1 is a possible D gene (5 bases). This CDR3 is 15 amino acids long. Germline loops: CDR1 MNHEY, CDR2 SMNVEV (reference sequence). Trimming took 8 bases from V and 7 from J, leaving 18 bases between them.

This chain uses TRBV7-2 with TRBJ1-2; TRBD1 aligns across 9 bases. After removal of 5 bases from V and 2 bases from J, the junction contained 6 bases not matched to a gene. The CDR3 has 15 amino acids. The V gene's germline CDR1 is SGHTA and CDR2 FQGNSA. The CDR3 nucleotides read TGTGCCAGCAGCCGAGACAGGGGGATCAACTATGGCTACACCTTC. Protein sequence: CASSRDRGINYGYTF.

This rearrangement joins TRBV20-1 to TRBJ2-3, with 7 bases identical to TRBD2. CDR1 DFQATT and CDR2 SNEGSKA come from the germline V gene (reference sequence). CDR3 size: 16 residues. With V trimmed by 2 bases and J by 2 bases, 10 bases remained unmatched. The CDR3 DNA is TGCAGTGCTAGAAGCGACCTAGCGGACCACACAGATACGCAGTATTTT. Residues: CSARSDLADHTDTQYF.